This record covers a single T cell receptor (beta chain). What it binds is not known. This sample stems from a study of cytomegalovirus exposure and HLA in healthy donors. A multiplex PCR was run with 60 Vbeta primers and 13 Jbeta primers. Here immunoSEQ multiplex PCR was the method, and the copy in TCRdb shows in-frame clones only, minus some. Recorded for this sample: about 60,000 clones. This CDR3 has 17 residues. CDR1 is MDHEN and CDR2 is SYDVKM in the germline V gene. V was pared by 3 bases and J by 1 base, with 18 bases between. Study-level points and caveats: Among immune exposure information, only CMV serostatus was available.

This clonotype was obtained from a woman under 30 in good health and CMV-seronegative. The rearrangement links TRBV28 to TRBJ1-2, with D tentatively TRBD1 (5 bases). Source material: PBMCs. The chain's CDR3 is CASSLWGEFILNYGYTF. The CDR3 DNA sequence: TGTGCCAGCAGTTTGTGGGGGGAGTTCATCCTTAACTATGGCTACACCTTC.